This T cell receptor (beta chain) was identified in a study of blood T cell repertoires in COVID-19. Overall study context: The analysed material was cDNA or gDNA that came from T cells, B-cell-depleted T cells, or PBMCs.

Participants spanned ages 18 to 89 years and resided in some 22 US areas. Participant-reported clinical history was the basis for cohort assignment. Two negative PCRs, clearance, or symptom resolution had been documented for recovered Cohort 3 donors. This clone came up a few times. TCRdb's table, derived via immunoSEQ multiplex PCR, lists solely in-frame clones and lacks some. This table holds about 320,000 clones, about nine tenths found once. Sample: PBMCs or T cells enriched from blood (not recorded which). This receptor was identified in a man aged 55-75 years who had recovered from COVID-19.

The CDR3: CSASVRHHRTEAFF. The CDR3 DNA follows: TGCAGTGCTAGTGTTAGACACCACCGAACTGAAGCTTTCTTT. The rearrangement joins TRBV20-1 to TRBJ1-1; no clear D. The CDR3 contains 14 residues. The V gene's germline CDR1 is DFQATT and CDR2 SNEGSKA (reference sequence). V was pared by 3 bases and J by 5 bases, with 16 bases between.